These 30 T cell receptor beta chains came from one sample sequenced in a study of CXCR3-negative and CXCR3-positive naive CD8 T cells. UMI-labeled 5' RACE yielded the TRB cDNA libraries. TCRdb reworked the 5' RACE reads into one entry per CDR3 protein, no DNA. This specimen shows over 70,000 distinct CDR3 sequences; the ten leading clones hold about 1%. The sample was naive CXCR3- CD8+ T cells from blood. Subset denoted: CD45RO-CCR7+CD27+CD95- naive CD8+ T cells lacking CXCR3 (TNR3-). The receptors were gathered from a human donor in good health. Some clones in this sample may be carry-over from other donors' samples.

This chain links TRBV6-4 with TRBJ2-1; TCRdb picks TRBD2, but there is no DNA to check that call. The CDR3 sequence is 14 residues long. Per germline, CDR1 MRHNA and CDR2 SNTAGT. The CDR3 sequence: CASSDAGTSGEQFF.

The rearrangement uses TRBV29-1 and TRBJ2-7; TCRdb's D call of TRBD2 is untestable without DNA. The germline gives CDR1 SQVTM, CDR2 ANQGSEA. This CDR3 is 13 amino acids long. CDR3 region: CSVVWPTLNEQYF.

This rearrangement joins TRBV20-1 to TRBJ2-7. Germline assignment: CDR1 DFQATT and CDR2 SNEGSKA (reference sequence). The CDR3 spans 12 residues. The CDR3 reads CSARDLDYEQYF.

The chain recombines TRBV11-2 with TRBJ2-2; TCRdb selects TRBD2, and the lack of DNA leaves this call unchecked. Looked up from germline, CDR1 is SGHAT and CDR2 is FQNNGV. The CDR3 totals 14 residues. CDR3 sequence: CASSPAGGSGELFF.

CDR3 sequence reads: CSARGRGLRETQYF. V is TRBV29-1 and J is TRBJ2-5; TCRdb proposes TRBD1, but this gene call is untestable without DNA. The CDR3 has 14 residues. Germline values: CDR1 SQVTM, CDR2 ANQGSEA.

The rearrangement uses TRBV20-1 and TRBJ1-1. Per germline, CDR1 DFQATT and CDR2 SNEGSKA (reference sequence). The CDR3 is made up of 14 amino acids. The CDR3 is CSARVGGGDTEAFF.

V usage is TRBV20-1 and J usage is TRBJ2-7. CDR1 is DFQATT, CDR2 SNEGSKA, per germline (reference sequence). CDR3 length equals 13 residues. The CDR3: CSARGRRDYEQYF.

CDR3 residues: CSVESVSGQNYGYTF. The rearrangement links TRBV29-1 to TRBJ1-2; the D gene TCRdb calls, TRBD1, cannot be checked with no DNA. CDR1 and CDR2 (germline): SQVTM, ANQGSEA. CDR3 length: 15 residues.

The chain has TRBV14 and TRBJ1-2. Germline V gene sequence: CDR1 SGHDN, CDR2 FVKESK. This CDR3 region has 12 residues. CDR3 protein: CASSPNHYGYTF.

This CDR3 is CASSSTLAGAEQYF. The rearrangement joins TRBV11-2 to TRBJ2-7; as DNA is missing, the TRBD2 call by TCRdb cannot be tested. The germline CDR1 and CDR2 sequences are SGHAT and FQNNGV. The CDR3 has 14 amino acids.

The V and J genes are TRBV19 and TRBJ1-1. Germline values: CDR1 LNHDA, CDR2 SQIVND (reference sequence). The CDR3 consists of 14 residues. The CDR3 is CASSMVTTNTEAFF.

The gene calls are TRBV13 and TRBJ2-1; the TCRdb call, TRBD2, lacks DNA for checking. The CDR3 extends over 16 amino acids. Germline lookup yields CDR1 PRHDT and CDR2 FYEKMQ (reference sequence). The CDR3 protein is CASSFSASGIYNEQFF.

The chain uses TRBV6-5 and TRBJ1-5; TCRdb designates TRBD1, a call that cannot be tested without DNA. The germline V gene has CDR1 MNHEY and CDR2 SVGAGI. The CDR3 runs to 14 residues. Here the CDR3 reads CASGVGVGNQPQHF.

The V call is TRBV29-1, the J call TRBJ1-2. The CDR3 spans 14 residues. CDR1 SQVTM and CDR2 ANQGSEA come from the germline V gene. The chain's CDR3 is CSVEYEGINYGYTF.

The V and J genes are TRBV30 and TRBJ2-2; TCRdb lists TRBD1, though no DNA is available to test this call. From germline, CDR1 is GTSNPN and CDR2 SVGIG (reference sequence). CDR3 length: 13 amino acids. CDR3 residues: CAWSVTGPGELFF.

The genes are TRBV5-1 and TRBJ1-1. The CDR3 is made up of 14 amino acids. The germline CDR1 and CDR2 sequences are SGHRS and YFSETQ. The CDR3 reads CASSLEVGNTEAFF.

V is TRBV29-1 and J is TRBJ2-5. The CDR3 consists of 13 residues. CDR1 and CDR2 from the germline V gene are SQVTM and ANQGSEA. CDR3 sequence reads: CSVYTGDEETQYF.

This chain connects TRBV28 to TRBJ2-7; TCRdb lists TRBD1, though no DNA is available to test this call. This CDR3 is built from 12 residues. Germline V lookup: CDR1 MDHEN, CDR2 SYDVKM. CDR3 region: CASNRDTHEQYF. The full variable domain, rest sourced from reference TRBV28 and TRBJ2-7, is DVKVTQSSRYLVKRTGEKVFLECVQDMDHENMFWYRQDPGLGLRLIYFSYDVKMKEKGDIPEGYSVSREKKERFSLILESASTNQTSMYLCASNRDTHEQYFGPGTRLTVT.

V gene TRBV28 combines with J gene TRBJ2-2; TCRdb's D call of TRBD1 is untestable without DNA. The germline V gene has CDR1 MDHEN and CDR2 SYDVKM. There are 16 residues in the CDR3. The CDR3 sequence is CASSILTGTNTGELFF.

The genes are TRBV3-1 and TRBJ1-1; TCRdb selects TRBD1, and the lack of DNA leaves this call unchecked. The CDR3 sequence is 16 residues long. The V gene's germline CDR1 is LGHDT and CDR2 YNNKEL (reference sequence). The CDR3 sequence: CASSPQGYGLYTEAFF.

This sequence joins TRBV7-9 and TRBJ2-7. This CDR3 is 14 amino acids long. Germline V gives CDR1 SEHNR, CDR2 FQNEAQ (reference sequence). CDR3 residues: CASSLLDGNYEQYF.

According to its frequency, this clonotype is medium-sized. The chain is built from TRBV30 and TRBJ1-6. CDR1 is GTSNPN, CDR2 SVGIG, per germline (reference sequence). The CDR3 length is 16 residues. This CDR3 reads CAWDPAGGDYNSPLHF.

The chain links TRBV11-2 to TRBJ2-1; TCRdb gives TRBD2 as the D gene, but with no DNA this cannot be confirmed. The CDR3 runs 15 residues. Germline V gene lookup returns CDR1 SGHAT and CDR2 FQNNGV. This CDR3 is CASSSPGLAGGEQFF.

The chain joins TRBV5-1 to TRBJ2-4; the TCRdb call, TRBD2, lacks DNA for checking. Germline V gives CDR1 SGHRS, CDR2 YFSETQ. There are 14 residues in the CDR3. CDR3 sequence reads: CASSSVGEIAIQYF.

CDR3 residues: CSVEAGSSHEQYF. This chain uses TRBV29-1 with TRBJ2-7; TCRdb's D gene call, TRBD1, goes unchecked for lack of DNA. CDR3 length equals 13 residues. Germline V gives CDR1 SQVTM, CDR2 ANQGSEA.

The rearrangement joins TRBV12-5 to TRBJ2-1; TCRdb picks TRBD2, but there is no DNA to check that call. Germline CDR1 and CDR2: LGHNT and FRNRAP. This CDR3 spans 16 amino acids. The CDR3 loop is CASGLVPRDLEVEQFF.

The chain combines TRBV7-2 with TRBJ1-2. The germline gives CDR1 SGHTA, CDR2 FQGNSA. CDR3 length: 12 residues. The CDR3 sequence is CASTDGLYGYTF.

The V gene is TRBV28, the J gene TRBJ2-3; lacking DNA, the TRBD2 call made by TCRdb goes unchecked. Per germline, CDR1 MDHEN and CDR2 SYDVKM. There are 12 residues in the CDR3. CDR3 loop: CASSLAVDTQYF.

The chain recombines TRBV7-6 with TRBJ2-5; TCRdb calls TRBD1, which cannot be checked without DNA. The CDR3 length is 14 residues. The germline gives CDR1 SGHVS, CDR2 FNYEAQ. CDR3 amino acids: CASSLGQYQETQYF.

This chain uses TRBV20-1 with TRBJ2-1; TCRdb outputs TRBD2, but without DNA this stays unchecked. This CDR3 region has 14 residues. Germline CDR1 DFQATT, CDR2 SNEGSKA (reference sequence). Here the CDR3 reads CSASGTAVFLGQFF.